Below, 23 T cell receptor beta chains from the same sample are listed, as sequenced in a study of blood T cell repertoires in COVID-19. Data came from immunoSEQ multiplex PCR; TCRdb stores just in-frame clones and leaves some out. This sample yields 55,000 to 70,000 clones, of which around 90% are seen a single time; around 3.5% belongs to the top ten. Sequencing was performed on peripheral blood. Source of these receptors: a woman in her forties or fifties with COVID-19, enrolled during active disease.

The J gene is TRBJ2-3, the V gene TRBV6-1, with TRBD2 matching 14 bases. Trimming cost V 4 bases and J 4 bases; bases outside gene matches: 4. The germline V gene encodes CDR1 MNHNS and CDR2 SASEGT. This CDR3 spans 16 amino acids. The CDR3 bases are TGTGCCAGCAGTGTGCCGGGACTAGCGGGAGCAGATACGCAGTATTTT. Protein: CASSVPGLAGADTQYF.

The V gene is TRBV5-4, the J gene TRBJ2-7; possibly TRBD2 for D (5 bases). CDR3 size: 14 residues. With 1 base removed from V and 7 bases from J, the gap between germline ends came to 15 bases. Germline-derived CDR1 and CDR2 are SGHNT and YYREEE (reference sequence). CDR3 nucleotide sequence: TGTGCCAGCAGCTTGCGGACTGGCGTGAGGGAGCAGTACTTC. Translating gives CASSLRTGVREQYF.

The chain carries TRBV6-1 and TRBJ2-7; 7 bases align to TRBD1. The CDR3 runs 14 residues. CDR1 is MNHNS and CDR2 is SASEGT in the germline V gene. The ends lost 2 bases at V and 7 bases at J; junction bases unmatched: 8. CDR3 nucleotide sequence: TGTGCCAGCAGTGAATTGGGGACAGTGCGGGAGCAGTACTTC. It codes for CASSELGTVREQYF.

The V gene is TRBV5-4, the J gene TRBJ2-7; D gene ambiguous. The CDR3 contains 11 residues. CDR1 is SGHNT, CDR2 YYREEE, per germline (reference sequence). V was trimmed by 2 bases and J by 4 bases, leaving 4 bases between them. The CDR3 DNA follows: TGTGCCAGCAGCTTCGCGTACGAGCAGTACTTC. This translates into CASSFAYEQYF.

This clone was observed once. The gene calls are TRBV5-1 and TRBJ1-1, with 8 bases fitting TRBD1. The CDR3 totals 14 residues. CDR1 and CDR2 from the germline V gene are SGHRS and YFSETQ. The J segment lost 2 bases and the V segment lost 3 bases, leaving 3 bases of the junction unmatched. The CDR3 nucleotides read TGCGCCAGCAGCTCCGGACAGGGTAACACTGAAGCTTTCTTT. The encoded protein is CASSSGQGNTEAFF.

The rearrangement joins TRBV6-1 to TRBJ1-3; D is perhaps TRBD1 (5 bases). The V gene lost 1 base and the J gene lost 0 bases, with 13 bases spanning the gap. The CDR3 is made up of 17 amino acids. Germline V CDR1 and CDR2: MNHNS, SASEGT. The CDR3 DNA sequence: TGTGCCAGCAGTGAAGTGGGGGGAAGAAGCTCTGGAAACACCATATATTTT. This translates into CASSEVGGRSSGNTIYF.

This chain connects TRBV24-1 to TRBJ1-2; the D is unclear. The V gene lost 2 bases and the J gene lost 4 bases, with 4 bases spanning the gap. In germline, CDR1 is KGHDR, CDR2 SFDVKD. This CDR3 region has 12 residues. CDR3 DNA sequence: TGTGCCACCAGTGATTGGAGCTATGGCTACACCTTC. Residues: CATSDWSYGYTF.

CDR3 DNA: TGTGCCAGCAGCCTGGGGGGCCCCAATCAGCCCCAGCATTTT. Translated: CASSLGGPNQPQHF. The chain recombines TRBV5-4 with TRBJ1-5; weak D call: TRBD1 (6 bases). With 4 bases removed from V and 3 bases from J, the gap between germline ends came to 11 bases. The CDR3 is 14 amino acids. Germline V gene sequence: CDR1 SGHNT, CDR2 YYREEE (reference sequence).

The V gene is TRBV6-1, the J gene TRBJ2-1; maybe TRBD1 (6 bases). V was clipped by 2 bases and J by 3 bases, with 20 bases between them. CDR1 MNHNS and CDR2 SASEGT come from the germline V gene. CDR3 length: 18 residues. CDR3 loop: CASSEKQGQGSYYNEQFF. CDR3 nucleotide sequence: TGTGCCAGCAGTGAAAAACAGGGTCAGGGCTCGTACTACAATGAGCAGTTCTTC.

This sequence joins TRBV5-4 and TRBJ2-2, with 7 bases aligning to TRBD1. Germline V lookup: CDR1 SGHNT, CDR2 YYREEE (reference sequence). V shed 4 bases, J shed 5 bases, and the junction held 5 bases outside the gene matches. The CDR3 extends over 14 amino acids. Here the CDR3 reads CASSRGQLTGELFF. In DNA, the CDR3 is TGTGCCAGCAGCCGGGGACAGTTGACCGGGGAGCTGTTTTTT.

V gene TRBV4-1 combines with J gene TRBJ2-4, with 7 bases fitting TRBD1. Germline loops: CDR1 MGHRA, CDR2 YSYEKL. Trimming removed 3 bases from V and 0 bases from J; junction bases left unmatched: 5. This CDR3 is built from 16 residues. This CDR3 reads CASSQTNRGAKNIQYF. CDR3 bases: TGCGCCAGCAGCCAGACGAACAGGGGAGCCAAAAACATTCAGTACTTC.

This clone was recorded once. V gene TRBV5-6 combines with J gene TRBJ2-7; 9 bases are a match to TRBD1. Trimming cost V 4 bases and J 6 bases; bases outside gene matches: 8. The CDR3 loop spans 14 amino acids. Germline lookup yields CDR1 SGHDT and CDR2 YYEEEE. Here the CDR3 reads CASSAGTGIGEQYF. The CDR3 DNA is TGTGCCAGCAGCGCCGGGACAGGGATCGGCGAGCAGTACTTC.

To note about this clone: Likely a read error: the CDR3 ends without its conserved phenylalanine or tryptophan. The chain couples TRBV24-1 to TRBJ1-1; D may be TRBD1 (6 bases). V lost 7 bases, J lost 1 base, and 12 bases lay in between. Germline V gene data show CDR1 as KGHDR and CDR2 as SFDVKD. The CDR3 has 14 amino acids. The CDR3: CATSQGHPNTEAFL. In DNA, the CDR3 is TGTGCCACCAGCCAGGGACACCCGAACACTGAAGCTTTCCTT.

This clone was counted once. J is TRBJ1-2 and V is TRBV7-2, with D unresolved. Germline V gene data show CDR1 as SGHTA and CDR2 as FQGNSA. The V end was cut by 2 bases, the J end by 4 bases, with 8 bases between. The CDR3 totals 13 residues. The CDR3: CASSLNSPYGYTF. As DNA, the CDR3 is TGTGCCAGCAGCTTAAACAGCCCCTATGGCTACACCTTC. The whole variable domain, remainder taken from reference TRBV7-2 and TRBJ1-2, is GAGVSQSPSNKVTEKGKDVELRCDPISGHTALYWYRQSLGQGLEFLIYFQGNSAPDKSGLPSDRFSAERTGGSVSTLTIQRTQQEDSAVYLCASSLNSPYGYTFGSGTRLTVV.

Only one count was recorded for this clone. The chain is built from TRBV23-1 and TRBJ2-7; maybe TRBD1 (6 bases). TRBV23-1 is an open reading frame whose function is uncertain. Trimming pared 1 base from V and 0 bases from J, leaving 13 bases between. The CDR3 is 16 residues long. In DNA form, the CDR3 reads TGCGCCAGCAGTCAATGTAGGGGGAGTTTCTCCTACGAGCAGTACTTC. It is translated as CASSQCRGSFSYEQYF.

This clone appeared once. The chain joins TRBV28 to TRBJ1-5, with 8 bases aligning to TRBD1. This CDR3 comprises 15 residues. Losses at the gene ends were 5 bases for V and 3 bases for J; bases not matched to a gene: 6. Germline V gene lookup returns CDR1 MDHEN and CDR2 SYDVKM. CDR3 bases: TGTGCCAGCAGTCGGGACAGGCGAATCAATCAGCCCCAGCATTTT. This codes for CASSRDRRINQPQHF.

CDR3 protein: CATGQGSNEKLFF. The CDR3 DNA sequence: TGTGCCACTGGACAGGGCAGTAATGAAAAACTGTTTTTT. This chain links TRBV21-1 with TRBJ1-4; TRBD1 is the table's D call and was not checked against the DNA. TRBV21-1 is shown as a pseudogene. The CDR3 is 13 amino acids.

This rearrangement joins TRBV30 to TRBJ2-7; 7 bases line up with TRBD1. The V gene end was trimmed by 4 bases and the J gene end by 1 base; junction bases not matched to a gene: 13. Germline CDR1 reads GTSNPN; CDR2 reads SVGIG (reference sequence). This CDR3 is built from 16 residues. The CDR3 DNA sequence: TGTGCCTGGACCCCCCCAGGGGGAAGGAAGTCCTACGAGCAGTACTTC. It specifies CAWTPPGGRKSYEQYF.

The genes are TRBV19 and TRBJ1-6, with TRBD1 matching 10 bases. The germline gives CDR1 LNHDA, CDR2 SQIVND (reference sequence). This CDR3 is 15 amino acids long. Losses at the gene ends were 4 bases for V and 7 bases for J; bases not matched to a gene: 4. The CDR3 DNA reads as TGTGCCAGTAGTACTCGACAGGGGGCAAATTCACCCCTCCACTTT. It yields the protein CASSTRQGANSPLHF.

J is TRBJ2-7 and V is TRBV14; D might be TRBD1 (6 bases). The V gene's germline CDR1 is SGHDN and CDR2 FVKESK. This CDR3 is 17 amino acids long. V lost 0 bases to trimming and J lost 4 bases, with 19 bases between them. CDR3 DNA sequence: TGTGCCAGCAGCCAAGATCTGAGGACAGACACACCTTACGAGCAGTACTTC. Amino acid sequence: CASSQDLRTDTPYEQYF.

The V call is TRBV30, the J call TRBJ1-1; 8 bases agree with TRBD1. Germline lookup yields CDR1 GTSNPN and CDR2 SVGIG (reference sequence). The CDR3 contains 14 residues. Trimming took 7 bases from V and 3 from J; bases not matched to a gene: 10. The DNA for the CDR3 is TGTGCCTCCTTACCTTGGACAGGGTACACTGAAGCTTTCTTT. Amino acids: CASLPWTGYTEAFF.

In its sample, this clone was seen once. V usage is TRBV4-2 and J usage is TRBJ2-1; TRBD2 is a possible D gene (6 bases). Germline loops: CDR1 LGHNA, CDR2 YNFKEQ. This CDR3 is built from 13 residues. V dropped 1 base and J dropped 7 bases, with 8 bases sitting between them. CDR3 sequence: CASSQVGGNEQFF. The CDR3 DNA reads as TGTGCCAGCAGCCAAGTAGGAGGGAATGAGCAGTTCTTC.

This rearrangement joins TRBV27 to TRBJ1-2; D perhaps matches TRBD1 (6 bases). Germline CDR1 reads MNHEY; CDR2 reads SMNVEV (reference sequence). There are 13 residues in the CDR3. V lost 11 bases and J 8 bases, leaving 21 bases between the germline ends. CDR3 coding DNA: TGTGCCTCCTCGGACAGCCCGATTAAGGGCTACACCTTC. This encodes CASSDSPIKGYTF.